Presented here are 27 T cell receptor beta chains from one specimen sequenced in a study of cytomegalovirus exposure and HLA in healthy donors. This PCR relied on a set of 60 Vbeta primers and 13 Jbeta primers. Measured with immunoSEQ multiplex PCR; TCRdb has only the in-frame clones, and not every one. The sample gives 150,000 to 200,000 clones, around 78% of which show up once; about 2.1% is in the top ten. The sample was PBMCs. The receptors were gathered from a woman aged 25 to 39 in good health and CMV-seropositive.

The chain uses TRBV4-3 and TRBJ1-3, with TRBD1 identical over 8 bases. After removal of 4 bases from V and 8 bases from J, the junction contained 13 bases not matched to a gene. Germline CDR1 LGHNA, CDR2 YSLEER. This CDR3 contains 16 residues. Written as DNA, the CDR3 is TGCGCCAGCAGCCCCGGCGGGACAGGAGTATGGGACACCATATATTTT. Amino acid sequence: CASSPGGTGVWDTIYF.

This clone was counted only a few times. The chain uses TRBV11-3 and TRBJ2-5, with a possible D match to TRBD2 (7 bases). This CDR3 has 17 amino acids. V was cut by 4 bases and J by 0 bases, with 18 bases left in between. Germline-derived CDR1 and CDR2 are SGHNT and YENEEA. This CDR3 is CASSYGGAGEYQETQYF. In DNA, the CDR3 is TGTGCCAGCAGCTATGGGGGGGCGGGGGAGTACCAAGAGACCCAGTACTTC.

The chain joins TRBV27 to TRBJ1-1, with D possibly TRBD1 on 6 matching bases. The CDR3 is 16 residues long. Deletions cut 1 base from V and 1 base from J, with 13 bases between. CDR1 and CDR2 from the germline V gene are MNHEY and SMNVEV (reference sequence). In nucleotides, the CDR3 is TGTGCCAGCAGTTTATTGGGTCGGGGGGCGAACACTGAAGCTTTCTTT. Residues: CASSLLGRGANTEAFF.

This clone was seen once. The chain is built from TRBV9 and TRBJ2-1; 15 nucleotides line up with TRBD2. Germline V gene sequence: CDR1 SGDLS, CDR2 YYNGEE. The CDR3 has 18 amino acids. V gave up 3 bases and J gave up 6 bases; unmatched junction bases: 10. CDR3 loop: CASSGGLAGGPGGNEQFF. CDR3 coding DNA: TGTGCCAGCAGCGGTGGACTAGCGGGAGGGCCGGGGGGCAATGAGCAGTTCTTC.

This clone was observed a handful of times. The chain joins TRBV9 to TRBJ1-2, with D tentatively TRBD1 (5 bases). CDR3 length equals 14 residues. Between the trimmed V and J ends, which lost 0 bases and 8 bases, there was a span of 14 bases. From germline, CDR1 is SGDLS and CDR2 YYNGEE. CDR3 in amino acids: CASSVGWGPGGYTF. CDR3 sequence (DNA): TGTGCCAGCAGCGTAGGTTGGGGCCCTGGGGGCTACACCTTC.

As DNA, the CDR3 is TGCGCCAGCGGGGAGAGGGTTAGATCACCCCTCCACTTT. Translating gives CASGERVRSPLHF. The chain couples TRBV5-1 to TRBJ1-6; D is unclear. This CDR3 comprises 13 residues. Trimming shortened V by 7 bases and J by 10 bases, and 15 bases separated the two germline ends. Germline V lookup: CDR1 SGHRS, CDR2 YFSETQ.

In DNA, the CDR3 is TGTGCCATCAGTGAGAGGACAGGCGACACTGAAGCTTTCTTT. This translates into CAISERTGDTEAFF. The rearrangement uses TRBV10-3 and TRBJ1-1, with 7 nucleotides matching TRBD1. CDR1 is ENHRY and CDR2 is SYGVKD in the germline V gene. The CDR3 extends over 14 amino acids. The J segment lost 3 bases and the V segment lost 2 bases, leaving 3 bases of the junction unmatched.

This clone was seen just once. Germline is not matched at one junction end, which may reflect a read error. CDR3 in amino acids: CAGSLAGQGYGYTF. The DNA of the CDR3 is TGTGCCGGCAGCTTAGCTGGACAGGGCTATGGCTACACCTTC. The chain joins TRBV7-8 to TRBJ1-2; TRBD1 matches 8 bases. Germline V gene sequence: CDR1 SGHVS, CDR2 FQNEAQ. The CDR3 loop spans 14 amino acids. The variable domain in full, completed from reference TRBV7-8 and TRBJ1-2, reads GAGVSQSPRYKVAKRGQDVALRCDPISGHVSLFWYQQALGQGPEFLTYFQNEAQLDKSGLPSDRFFAERPEGSVSTLKIQRTQQEDSAVYLCAGSLAGQGYGYTFGSGTRLTVV.

This clone was seen a few times. The chain uses TRBV29-1 and TRBJ2-1; 13 bases match TRBD2. The CDR3 length is 17 residues. Trimming at V came to 7 bases and at J to 3 bases, leaving 12 bases not matched to a gene. Germline values: CDR1 SQVTM, CDR2 ANQGSEA. The CDR3 region is CSAPPGLAGSFYNEQFF. DNA for the CDR3: TGCAGCGCCCCGCCGGGACTAGCGGGATCCTTCTACAATGAGCAGTTCTTC.

The genes are TRBV29-1 and TRBJ2-1, with 9 bases aligning to TRBD2. The CDR3 length is 15 residues. Germline CDR1 reads SQVTM; CDR2 reads ANQGSEA. V lost 5 bases to trimming and J lost 5 bases; unmatched junction nucleotides: 10. Here the CDR3 reads CSVRGSSGVHNEQFF. The CDR3 DNA sequence: TGCAGCGTTCGAGGCTCTAGCGGGGTCCACAATGAGCAGTTCTTC.

The V gene is TRBV29-1, the J gene TRBJ2-6; D unclear. The CDR3 has 13 amino acids. Germline V gene sequence: CDR1 SQVTM, CDR2 ANQGSEA. Trimming took 7 bases from V and 0 from J, leaving 7 bases between them. CDR3 sequence: CSAAISGANVLTF. Here the CDR3 DNA reads TGCAGCGCCGCGATCTCTGGGGCCAACGTCCTGACTTTC.

This clone came up once. This sequence joins TRBV28 and TRBJ1-2, with D perhaps matching TRBD1 (6 bases). The CDR3 length is 14 residues. Trimming pared 5 bases from V and 1 base from J, leaving 11 bases between. CDR1 is MDHEN, CDR2 SYDVKM, per germline. The CDR3 sequence: CASSRGGDNYGYTF. The CDR3 DNA reads TGTGCCAGCAGTAGAGGGGGGGATAACTATGGCTACACCTTC.

The gene calls are TRBV9 and TRBJ2-1, with D tentatively TRBD2 (6 bases). Germline CDR1 reads SGDLS; CDR2 reads YYNGEE. Trimming cost V 4 bases and J 2 bases, with 13 bases left between them. CDR3 length: 15 residues. CDR3 region: CASSTSGLAYNEQFF. CDR3 coding DNA: TGTGCCAGCAGCACATCGGGACTCGCCTACAATGAGCAGTTCTTC.

This rearrangement joins TRBV2 to TRBJ2-1; D is unclear. Germline V CDR1 and CDR2: SNHLY, FYNNEI. This CDR3 is built from 15 residues. V shed 6 bases and J shed 0 bases, with 12 bases lying between them. CDR3 in amino acids: CASRGDASSYNEQFF. As DNA, the CDR3 is TGTGCCAGCAGAGGAGATGCCAGCTCCTACAATGAGCAGTTCTTC.

The chain couples TRBV9 to TRBJ2-2; 7 bases match TRBD1. From germline, CDR1 is SGDLS and CDR2 YYNGEE. Trimming cost V 7 bases and J 4 bases; bases outside gene matches: 10. This CDR3 is built from 15 residues. The CDR3 sequence: CASQKGASGTGELFF. In DNA, the CDR3 is TGTGCCAGCCAGAAGGGGGCTTCGGGCACCGGGGAGCTGTTTTTT.

The V and J genes are TRBV28 and TRBJ1-3, with TRBD1 matching 7 bases. Germline V CDR1 and CDR2: MDHEN, SYDVKM. V lost 6 bases and J lost 4; bases outside the gene matches: 6. The length of the CDR3 is 14 residues. The CDR3 DNA reads as TGTGCCAGCAGAACAGACAGGGTGGGAAACACCATATATTTT. Amino acid sequence: CASRTDRVGNTIYF.

The rearrangement uses TRBV14 and TRBJ2-1, with D possibly being TRBD2 (5 bases). Germline loops: CDR1 SGHDN, CDR2 FVKESK. The CDR3 extends over 12 amino acids. The V and J ends lost 4 bases and 8 bases respectively, with 9 bases between them. The CDR3 loop reads CASSLSGDEQFF. CDR3 sequence (DNA): TGTGCCAGCAGCCTATCCGGGGATGAGCAGTTCTTC. Drawing the rest from reference TRBV14 and TRBJ2-1, the complete variable domain is EAGVTQFPSHSVIEKGQTVTLRCDPISGHDNLYWYRRVMGKEIKFLLHFVKESKQDESGMPNNRFLAERTGGTYSTLKVQPAELEDSGVYFCASSLSGDEQFFGPGTRLTVL.

The CDR3 here is CASSLALGPSGYTF. The DNA for the CDR3 is TGTGCCAGCAGCTTGGCGTTGGGCCCCTCTGGCTACACCTTC. The chain links TRBV5-4 to TRBJ1-2, with no clear D. The germline V gene encodes CDR1 SGHNT and CDR2 YYREEE (reference sequence). Between the trimmed V and J ends, which lost 0 bases and 7 bases, there was a span of 13 bases. This CDR3 has 14 amino acids.

The count of this clone is one. The V call is TRBV14, the J call TRBJ1-4; a weak D match, TRBD1 (5 bases). Germline V lookup: CDR1 SGHDN, CDR2 FVKESK. The CDR3 covers 18 residues. Trimming took 1 base from V and 5 from J, leaving 20 bases between them. The CDR3 nucleotides read TGTGCCAGCAGCCAAGGTTTTTTAACGTCAGGGTGGAATGAAAAACTGTTTTTT. Protein sequence: CASSQGFLTSGWNEKLFF.

The rearrangement uses TRBV4-1 and TRBJ2-5; 9 positions agree with TRBD2. The CDR3 contains 16 residues. The ends lost 4 bases at V and 5 bases at J; junction bases unmatched: 11. Germline V gene data show CDR1 as MGHRA and CDR2 as YSYEKL. CDR3 amino acids: CASSPVGLAGVETQYF. The CDR3 bases are TGCGCCAGCAGCCCGGTGGGGTTAGCGGGGGTGGAGACCCAGTACTTC.

This clone showed up just once. The gene calls are TRBV5-1 and TRBJ2-5, with TRBD2 matching over 9 bases. The V segment lost 7 bases and the J segment 2 bases; nucleotides outside the gene matches: 6. CDR3 length: 14 residues. The germline V gene encodes CDR1 SGHRS and CDR2 YFSETQ. CDR3 residues: CASRRTSGQETQYF. CDR3 DNA sequence: TGCGCCAGCCGTAGAACTAGCGGGCAAGAGACCCAGTACTTC.

The J gene is TRBJ1-1, the V gene TRBV11-2; D unclear. The CDR3 is 14 amino acids. Germline V gives CDR1 SGHAT, CDR2 FQNNGV. V was pared by 3 bases and J by 1 base, with 9 bases between. CDR3 nucleotides: TGTGCCAGCAGCTTCGGAGGACCGAACACTGAAGCTTTCTTT. The encoded protein is CASSFGGPNTEAFF.

The V call is TRBV5-1, the J call TRBJ2-1; D is possibly TRBD2 (5 bases). Germline CDR1 is SGHRS and CDR2 is YFSETQ. Trimming stripped 4 bases from V and 5 bases from J, with 19 bases between. This CDR3 has 16 residues. CDR3 coding DNA: TGCGCCAGCAGCACATCCGGGATCAAAGCAAACAATGAGCAGTTCTTC. This gives the protein CASSTSGIKANNEQFF.

The V call is TRBV19, the J call TRBJ1-2, with no clear D. Germline lookup yields CDR1 LNHDA and CDR2 SQIVND (reference sequence). The CDR3 contains 13 residues. V lost 6 bases, J lost 8 bases, and 16 bases lay in between. CDR3 region: CASSVGGLGGYTF. In DNA form, the CDR3 reads TGTGCCAGTAGCGTCGGAGGTTTAGGCGGCTACACCTTC.

V is TRBV29-1 and J is TRBJ2-5, with D maybe TRBD1 (5 bases). This CDR3 comprises 13 residues. Looked up from germline, CDR1 is SQVTM and CDR2 is ANQGSEA. The germline V and J ends were trimmed by 0 bases and 3 bases, with 8 bases remaining between them. As DNA, the CDR3 is TGCAGCGTTGAAGATGTAGGGGAAGAGACCCAGTACTTC. Translated, it gives CSVEDVGEETQYF.

The V and J genes are TRBV5-1 and TRBJ2-3; TRBD1 is a possible D gene (6 bases). Per germline, CDR1 SGHRS and CDR2 YFSETQ. V lost 7 bases and J 1 base, leaving 19 bases between the germline ends. The CDR3 loop spans 16 amino acids. CDR3 DNA: TGCGCCAGCTGCGGAACAGGGAGCGTATGCACAGATACGCAGTATTTT. As protein: CASCGTGSVCTDTQYF. Together with reference TRBV5-1 and TRBJ2-3, the CDR3 gives the full variable domain: KAGVTQTPRYLIKTRGQQVTLSCSPISGHRSVSWYQQTPGQGLQFLFEYFSETQRNKGNFPGRFSGRQFSNSRSEMNVSTLELGDSALYLCASCGTGSVCTDTQYFGPGTRLTVL.

Only a few counts were recorded for this clone. The gene calls are TRBV5-8 and TRBJ2-1; TRBD1 matches at 7 bases. Germline V gives CDR1 SGHTS, CDR2 YDEGEE. The CDR3 extends over 14 amino acids. The J segment lost 1 base and the V segment lost 5 bases, leaving 3 bases of the junction unmatched. The CDR3 sequence is CASRDRVSYNEQFF. The CDR3 region has the DNA TGTGCCAGCAGAGACAGGGTATCCTACAATGAGCAGTTCTTC.